Here is one TCR beta chain with its context. TCRdb used MiXCR to reprocess the 5' RACE reads, holding one entry per CDR3 protein. The table includes almost 600,000 distinct CDR3 sequences, approximately 13% detected once. The data derive from a study of T cells after yellow fever vaccination. The CDR3 loop spans 13 amino acids. Per germline, CDR1 DFQATT and CDR2 SNEGSKA (reference sequence). Trimming took 0 bases from V and 3 from J, leaving 7 bases between them. This receptor was identified in a man aged 25-40 years who received the YFV17D yellow fever vaccine. The chain is built from TRBV20-1 and TRBJ2-3, with no clear D. The specimen was PBMCs, collected on the day of the yellow fever booster vaccination. The CDR3 region is CSARDPRTDTQYF. For the CDR3, the DNA is TGCAGTGCTAGAGATCCCCGAACAGATACGCAGTATTTT.